This entry lists 25 T cell receptor beta chains sequenced from one sample in a study of shared clonotypes between healthy human individuals. Using immunoSEQ multiplex PCR, the repertoire was profiled, and TCRdb retains in-frame clones only, with some absent. The repertoire consists of roughly 2.5 million clones, with approximately 90% occurring once and the leading ten covering roughly 0.15%. Sample: naive CD4+ T cells sorted from blood. Subset here: CD45RA+ positively selected. Receptors were obtained from a young man in good health.

The CDR3 DNA reads TGTGCCACAAGAGCTAGCGGGGGGGCAGATACGCAGTATTTT. It is translated as CATRASGGADTQYF. The rearrangement uses TRBV15 and TRBJ2-3; 12 nucleotides line up with TRBD2. CDR1 is LNHNV and CDR2 is YYDKDF in the germline V gene (reference sequence). The V segment lost 9 bases and the J segment 4 bases; nucleotides outside the gene matches: 5. This CDR3 is built from 14 residues. Full variable domain (rest looked up from reference TRBV15 and TRBJ2-3): DAMVIQNPRYQVTQFGKPVTLSCSQTLNHNVMYWYQQKSSQAPKLLFHYYDKDFNNEADTPDNFQSRRPNTSFCFLDIRSPGLGDTAMYLCATRASGGADTQYFGPGTRLTVL.

This chain uses TRBV27 with TRBJ2-2; 11 positions agree with TRBD2. Losses at the gene ends were 7 bases for V and 2 bases for J; bases not matched to a gene: 9. CDR3 length: 17 amino acids. Per the germline V gene, CDR1 is MNHEY and CDR2 is SMNVEV (reference sequence). CDR3 sequence: CASIPTSGKPNTGELFF. The CDR3 bases are TGTGCCAGCATCCCGACTAGCGGGAAACCCAACACCGGGGAGCTGTTTTTT.

Concerning this clone itself: Distinct nucleotide sequences in the sample also encode this CDR3. The chain joins TRBV25-1 to TRBJ1-3; 8 positions match TRBD1. V was pared by 3 bases and J by 3 bases, with 1 base of the junction left unmatched. Germline assignment: CDR1 MGHDK and CDR2 SYGVNS. The CDR3 totals 14 residues. The CDR3 sequence is CASSDRGLGNTIYF. The CDR3 DNA follows: TGTGCCAGCAGTGACAGGGGGCTTGGAAACACCATATATTTT.

The chain carries TRBV19 and TRBJ2-6; no firm D call. CDR1 LNHDA and CDR2 SQIVND come from the germline V gene (reference sequence). V was cut by 6 bases and J by 4 bases, with 19 bases left in between. The CDR3 is 17 amino acids. The CDR3 reads CASSTISVGRGANVLTF. The CDR3 DNA follows: TGTGCCAGTAGCACCATTTCGGTCGGCAGAGGGGCCAACGTCCTGACTTTC.

This chain links TRBV19 with TRBJ2-5; tentatively, D is TRBD1 or TRBD2 (5 bases each). V dropped 7 bases and J dropped 2 bases, with 20 bases sitting between them. CDR1 LNHDA and CDR2 SQIVND come from the germline V gene (reference sequence). The CDR3 length is 16 residues. In DNA, the CDR3 is TGTGCCAGTACCCTTGGGAAGGGGACCTATCAAGAGACCCAGTACTTC. Protein product: CASTLGKGTYQETQYF.

The V gene is TRBV19, the J gene TRBJ1-4, with 7 bases that match TRBD1. CDR1 is LNHDA and CDR2 is SQIVND in the germline V gene (reference sequence). V was pared by 7 bases and J by 7 bases, with 12 bases of the junction left unmatched. There are 15 residues in the CDR3. CDR3 nucleotide sequence: TGTGCCAGTACTTCAGGGGGGGGCCGACGTGAAAAACTGTTTTTT. It translates to CASTSGGGRREKLFF.

This clone was observed once. The V call is TRBV5-6, the J call TRBJ1-5; D not resolved. Germline CDR1 and CDR2: SGHDT and YYEEEE. The ends were cut back, 2 bases at V and 5 bases at J, with 14 bases in the middle. The CDR3 sequence is 15 residues long. The CDR3 protein is CASSLFTLKDQPQHF. The CDR3 nucleotides read TGTGCCAGCAGCTTATTCACACTAAAGGATCAGCCCCAGCATTTT.

J is TRBJ1-1 and V is TRBV29-1; a possible D gene is TRBD1 (6 bases). Per germline, CDR1 SQVTM and CDR2 ANQGSEA. V dropped 2 bases and J dropped 5 bases, with 15 bases sitting between them. CDR3 length: 14 residues. The CDR3 reads CSVEYQGQRTEAFF. The CDR3 DNA reads TGCAGCGTTGAATATCAGGGGCAGAGGACTGAAGCTTTCTTT.

This clone appeared once. The chain has TRBV28 and TRBJ2-2, with D perhaps TRBD1 (6 bases). The CDR3 has 13 amino acids. Trimming removed 8 bases at V and 5 bases at J, with 12 bases between. CDR1 is MDHEN, CDR2 SYDVKM, per germline. CDR3 sequence: CASLQGRTGELFF. The CDR3 DNA is TGTGCCAGCCTACAGGGTCGGACCGGGGAGCTGTTTTTT. Full variable domain (outside the CDR3, taken from reference TRBV28 and TRBJ2-2): DVKVTQSSRYLVKRTGEKVFLECVQDMDHENMFWYRQDPGLGLRLIYFSYDVKMKEKGDIPEGYSVSREKKERFSLILESASTNQTSMYLCASLQGRTGELFFGEGSRLTVL.

This sequence joins TRBV29-1 and TRBJ2-7, with 9 bases matching TRBD1. The CDR3 has 12 residues. Trimming took 6 bases from V and 6 from J; bases not matched to a gene: 6. Per the germline V gene, CDR1 is SQVTM and CDR2 is ANQGSEA. CDR3 bases: TGCAGCGTCCGGGACAGGGTCACCGAGCAGTACTTC. Encoded protein: CSVRDRVTEQYF.

The chain joins TRBV7-8 to TRBJ2-3; D remains unclear. The V end was cut by 2 bases, the J end by 3 bases, with 3 bases between. CDR1 is SGHVS, CDR2 FQNEAQ, per germline. This CDR3 is built from 12 residues. The CDR3 sequence is CASSLFTDTQYF. The CDR3 DNA reads as TGTGCCAGCAGCTTATTTACAGATACGCAGTATTTT. The whole variable domain, filled in from reference TRBV7-8 and TRBJ2-3, reads GAGVSQSPRYKVAKRGQDVALRCDPISGHVSLFWYQQALGQGPEFLTYFQNEAQLDKSGLPSDRFFAERPEGSVSTLKIQRTQQEDSAVYLCASSLFTDTQYFGPGTRLTVL.

The chain is built from TRBV6-5 and TRBJ1-2; a weak D match, TRBD1 (6 bases). CDR1 is MNHEY, CDR2 SVGAGI, per germline. V was trimmed by 6 bases and J by 11 bases, leaving 19 bases between them. The CDR3 spans 13 residues. CDR3 sequence: CASSRDTLGRYTF. The CDR3 DNA is TGTGCCAGCAGCCGGGACACCCTGGGTCGGTACACCTTC.

The CDR3 loop reads CASSEPAPVPSAKNIQYF. As DNA, the CDR3 is TGCGCCAGCAGTGAGCCAGCCCCCGTCCCATCGGCCAAAAACATTCAGTACTTC. The chain couples TRBV10-2 to TRBJ2-4; D is uncertain. Germline CDR1 WSHSY, CDR2 SAAADI. Trimming removed 2 bases from V and 1 base from J, with 18 bases in between. This CDR3 region has 18 residues.

Details on this clone: Relative to the germline gene, one junction end is altered; a read error may explain this. The chain uses TRBV28 and TRBJ1-3; weak D call: TRBD1 (5 bases). In germline, CDR1 is MDHEN, CDR2 SYDVKM. The CDR3 has 16 residues. CDR3 bases: TGTGCCACCAGTTCCCCTTCGAGGGGCTCTGGAAACACCATATATTTT. It codes for CATSSPSRGSGNTIYF.

The chain uses TRBV2 and TRBJ2-7; D gene uncertain. CDR3 size: 14 residues. With 5 bases removed from V and 3 bases from J, the gap between germline ends came to 14 bases. Germline lookup yields CDR1 SNHLY and CDR2 FYNNEI. CDR3 amino acids: CASSRTENHYEQYF. In nucleotides, the CDR3 is TGTGCCAGCAGTCGGACCGAGAACCACTACGAGCAGTACTTC.

The chain has TRBV25-1 and TRBJ1-3, with TRBD1 matching over 7 bases. This CDR3 spans 16 amino acids. CDR1 is MGHDK and CDR2 is SYGVNS in the germline V gene. Unmatched junction bases numbered 3, after V lost 1 base and J lost 0 bases. The CDR3 DNA reads TGTGCCAGCAGTGAATGGCAGGGGGACTCTGGAAACACCATATATTTT. Protein: CASSEWQGDSGNTIYF.

The CDR3 coding sequence is TGTGCCAGCAGCCTGACAGGGTGGGCAGATACGCAGTATTTT. This sequence encodes CASSLTGWADTQYF. The rearrangement uses TRBV9 and TRBJ2-3, with 7 bases matching TRBD1. V lost 4 bases and J lost 4; bases outside the gene matches: 6. Germline CDR1 and CDR2: SGDLS and YYNGEE. The CDR3 runs to 14 residues.

This sequence joins TRBV29-1 and TRBJ1-1; D possibly corresponds to TRBD1 (5 bases). CDR1 SQVTM and CDR2 ANQGSEA come from the germline V gene. The CDR3 consists of 12 residues. V lost 4 bases and J lost 4, with 10 bases in between. CDR3 loop: CSVGQGFTEAFF. The CDR3 region has the DNA TGCAGCGTTGGGCAGGGTTTCACTGAAGCTTTCTTT.

This clone was recorded only once. J is TRBJ1-2 and V is TRBV5-1, with a possible D match to TRBD1 (5 bases). This CDR3 contains 16 residues. The germline CDR1 and CDR2 sequences are SGHRS and YFSETQ. The ends were cut back, 1 base at V and 5 bases at J, with 18 bases in the middle. CDR3 bases: TGCGCCAGCAGCTTGAACCCGGGAGCCGGGGGGTATGGCTACACCTTC. It encodes CASSLNPGAGGYGYTF.

The J gene is TRBJ2-7, the V gene TRBV30; the match to TRBD1 covers 7 bases. Germline V gives CDR1 GTSNPN, CDR2 SVGIG (reference sequence). The CDR3 runs to 13 residues. V shed 8 bases and J 2 bases; nucleotides not matched to a gene: 9. The DNA for the CDR3 is TGTGCCGGCCAAGCCAGGGGGACCTACGAGCAGTACTTC. This encodes CAGQARGTYEQYF.

The chain recombines TRBV10-3 with TRBJ2-1; 7 bases agree with TRBD2. The CDR3 spans 15 residues. V lost 6 bases, J lost 7 bases, and 12 bases stayed unmatched. Germline V gene lookup returns CDR1 ENHRY and CDR2 SYGVKD. The chain's CDR3 is CAISPTSDLTNEQFF. CDR3 DNA sequence: TGTGCCATCAGCCCAACTAGCGACCTTACTAATGAGCAGTTCTTC.

This chain uses TRBV7-2 with TRBJ2-1; the match to TRBD2 covers 7 bases. This CDR3 has 15 amino acids. The V and J ends lost 4 bases and 5 bases, in that order; junction bases with no gene match: 8. CDR1 is SGHTA and CDR2 is FQGNSA in the germline V gene. CDR3 region: CASSSQTSNHNEQFF. Here the CDR3 DNA reads TGTGCCAGCAGCTCGCAGACTAGCAACCACAATGAGCAGTTCTTC.

The chain has TRBV18 and TRBJ2-3, with 10 bases identical to TRBD2. The trim removed 1 base at V and 3 bases at J, leaving 7 bases unmatched. The length of the CDR3 is 17 residues. Per the germline V gene, CDR1 is KGHSH and CDR2 is LQKENI. The CDR3 DNA is TGTGCCAGCTCACCACTGTGGGCTAGCGGGAGAACAGATACGCAGTATTTT. It specifies CASSPLWASGRTDTQYF.

The rearrangement links TRBV19 to TRBJ1-5, with 8 bases matching TRBD1. Germline CDR1 LNHDA, CDR2 SQIVND (reference sequence). CDR3 length: 15 amino acids. V was pared by 3 bases and J by 7 bases, with 8 bases of the junction left unmatched. The CDR3 bases are TGTGCCAGTAGTATCGGAAGGACAGGGAACCAGCCCCAGCATTTT. Protein sequence: CASSIGRTGNQPQHF.

Here the CDR3 reads CAISGDRVSSPLHF. The CDR3 region has the DNA TGTGCCATCAGCGGTGACAGGGTTTCTTCACCCCTCCACTTT. This sequence joins TRBV10-3 and TRBJ1-6; 7 positions match TRBD1. The CDR3 sequence is 14 residues long. V lost 6 bases, J lost 9 bases, and 8 bases stayed unmatched. Germline V gene data show CDR1 as ENHRY and CDR2 as SYGVKD.